Ten or more counts support the clone carrying this TCR beta chain. Its cognate antigen is unknown. The CDR3 spans 13 residues. V was cut by 3 bases and J by 1 base, with 5 bases left in between. Germline-derived CDR1 and CDR2 are ENHRY and SYGVKD. The source of the sample is a study of T-cell reconstitution after alpha-beta-depleted transplantation in children. Unique molecular identifiers were built into the TCRbeta library. TCRdb independently ran MiXCR on the PCR reads; one entry per CDR3 protein. This sample has more than 200,000 distinct CDR3 sequences; roughly 9.1% occur once, and the top ten carry about 40%. Findings and caveats of the study: When one year had passed after transplant, most T-cell counts and diversity came from newly produced T cells. As was reported, about two months after transplant, alpha-beta T cells came from several hundred expanded graft clones.

The receptor's source is a male patient aged 2 to 9 who had a stem cell transplant for acute myeloid leukemia, so the T cells may come from the graft donor. The sequences come from PBMCs, mostly from graft donor cells, collected 360 days after TCRalphabeta/CD19-depleted stem cell transplant. This rearrangement joins TRBV10-3 to TRBJ2-3; D is unclear. The CDR3 bases are TGTGCCATCAGTGACATCCGCACAGATACGCAGTATTTT. Its translation: CAISDIRTDTQYF.